The present T cell receptor (beta chain) was sequenced within a study of shared clonotypes between healthy human individuals (TCRdb year 2020). Regarding the complete study: The cohort included a few men and a couple of women between 18 and 49 years of age. For each donor, three plates each were used for CD4 naive and CD4 memory, two plates were used for CD8 naive, and one plate was used for CD8 memory. Blood TCR repertoires of roughly five healthy adults were deeply sequenced to estimate repertoire size and the extent of clonotype sharing between individuals. To increase sequencing depth and limit assay-specific biases, different laboratories used diverse techniques to prepare libraries and sequence TCR repertoires. Between about 0.94 and 8.9 billion PBMCs per donor were obtained by leukapheresis. The paper's findings and limits, for the study overall: Higher generation probabilities were observed for clonotypes shared by all four sorted-subset donors than for non-shared clonotypes. Sharing across several donors was observed for about 5% of naive CD4, over 3% of naive CD8, 2% to 2.5% of memory CD4, and around 0.4% of memory CD8 clonotypes. Based on pairwise subsampling, the degree of clonotype sharing among donors was expected to be affected by sequencing depth. Sampling was restricted to blood, and TCR repertoires in tissues likely differ from the TCR repertoires found in blood. Because the study included only a small number of donors, the genetic and exposure-history diversity represented was limited. Naive subsets generally had larger estimated clonotype richness than memory subsets. Even with the large sequencing depth, rarefaction of the sorted-subset datasets indicated that sequencing was incomplete.

The germline V gene sets CDR1 to SGDLS and CDR2 to YYNGEE. Including cysteine and phenylalanine, the CDR3 has 16 amino acids. Left in the record is the CDR3 DNA by itself, 48 bases read in frame from the first base. V has 4 bases trimmed and J has 3 bases trimmed; junction bases matching no gene number 11. For the CD8 naive samples, CD45RO-negative cells were positively selected for CCR7, yielding a CD45RA+CCR7+ population from which TemRA cells were excluded. Donors were healthy HIV-negative adults with no recently reported acute infections or vaccinations. All donors were Caucasian adults living in Nashville, Tennessee, USA. After blood collection by leukapheresis, PBMCs were isolated using Ficoll-Histopaque density gradient centrifugation and then cryopreserved in the vapor phase of liquid nitrogen. Analytical flow cytometry was used to check the purity and quantity of every magnetically sorted T cell population. From each sorted fraction, genomic DNA was isolated and quantified by UV absorbance on a Nanodrop 2000c.

TCR CDR3 regions were amplified from genomic DNA by multiplex PCR using the deep immunoSEQ assay. For each cell subset, the extracted genomic DNA was distributed evenly across all wells of several immunoSEQ 96-well plates, and each plate served as one replicate. For sorted subsets, each replicate PCR was loaded with about 0.2 ug genomic DNA, equivalent to 30,000 or so T cell genomes. Purified libraries were quantified with a Qubit 3.0 fluorometer, sized on a Bioanalyzer 2100, and re-quantified with the KAPA Library Quantification kit. Each immunoSEQ 96-well plate was sequenced on its own single-read 150-cycle Illumina NextSeq 550 flow cell. In the paper's pipeline: Because the immunoSEQ output held only junctional sequences and lacked quality scores, the filtering could not match the filtering applied to full-length reads. To assign V/J genes and CDR3, sequences were annotated against IMGT germline references using PyIR, a Python wrapper for IgBLAST v1.9. Any read was removed if the V/J assignment was weak (E-value above 1e-6), the CDR3 was missing, or the read contained stop codons, out-of-frame junctions, or ambiguous translated residues. V3J clonotypes were defined by identical inferred V gene, J gene, and CDR3 amino acid sequence. To compute the percentage overlap between repertoires, the number of shared unique clonotypes was divided by the size of the smaller repertoire. Three approaches were used to assess repertoire richness: RTK rarefaction, the Chao1 estimator, and Recon v2.1 estimates of unobserved clonotypes. OLGA was used to compute generation probabilities for all TCRbeta clonotypes that the gDNA method yielded from a handful of donors. This is the immuneACCESS table as TCRdb keeps it, with only in-frame sequences that have V and J called. A part of the clones is gone; compared with another copy, unresolved V genes explain less than half, and the rest is unexplained. The DNA gave D and trimming, while V, J and clone size come from that table. For this sample there are over 2,000,000 clones; approximately 92% appear just once. The leading ten clones occupy under 2% of the sample.

Details on this clone: It lacks a known antigen. Qualities for individual bases were not recorded, and no much larger clone is one base off.

This sequence was found in a man between 18 and 29 years old in good health. Some clones in this sample may be carry-over from other donors' samples. Sequencing was performed on naive CD8+ T cells from PBMCs. This specimen's cell subset or site label, interpreted: CD45RA+CCR7+. Recombination linked TRBV9 to TRBJ2-7; 9 bases in the middle match TRBD2. The DNA reads as follows: TGTGCCAGCAGCCCGAGGGGGCGGGAGGGGGACTACGAGCAGTACTTC. It codes for CASSPRGREGDYEQYF.